Sequencing of this TCR beta chain was carried out in a study of blood T cell repertoires in COVID-19. The method was immunoSEQ multiplex PCR; TCRdb's version includes in-frame clones alone and lacks a portion of them. The repertoire holds fewer than 350,000 clones, with about 90% as singletons. The sample taken for sequencing was PBMCs or T cells enriched from blood (not recorded which). The TCR originated in a woman aged 18-35 years with acute COVID-19.

Written as DNA, the CDR3 is TGTGCCAGCAGTTCCTCGCCGGGACAGGGGACCGGGGAGCTGTTTTTT. Translation: CASSSSPGQGTGELFF. The V and J genes are TRBV27 and TRBJ2-2, with 10 bases lining up with TRBD1. The ends lost 4 bases at V and 5 bases at J; junction bases unmatched: 7. CDR1 is MNHEY and CDR2 is SMNVEV in the germline V gene (reference sequence). This CDR3 spans 16 amino acids.